This TCR beta chain was captured by sequencing in a study of T-cell reconstitution after alpha-beta-depleted transplantation in children. Per the germline V gene, CDR1 is SGHTS and CDR2 is YDEGEE. CDR3 length: 15 amino acids. V lost 6 bases to trimming and J lost 5 bases, with 20 bases between them. Preparation of the TCRbeta library used unique molecular identifiers. TCRdb analysed the PCR reads with MiXCR anew, one entry per CDR3 protein. The repertoire holds roughly 90,000 distinct CDR3 sequences, with less than 15% as singletons. This specimen consisted of PBMCs from the stem cell graft donor, obtained from the stem cell graft. This receptor was obtained from a human donor who donated a stem cell graft to a child with inherited bone marrow failure. The chain has TRBV5-8 and TRBJ1-1, with D hard to call. DNA of the CDR3: TGTGCCAGCACCCCTCTTTCCACCGGGGTTACTGAAGCTTTCTTT. It is translated as CASTPLSTGVTEAFF. Full variable domain (remainder filled in from reference TRBV5-8 and TRBJ1-1): EAGVTQSPTHLIKTRGQQATLRCSPISGHTSVYWYQQALGLGLQFLLWYDEGEERNRGNFPPRFSGRQFPNYSSELNVNALELEDSALYLCASTPLSTGVTEAFFGQGTRLTVV.